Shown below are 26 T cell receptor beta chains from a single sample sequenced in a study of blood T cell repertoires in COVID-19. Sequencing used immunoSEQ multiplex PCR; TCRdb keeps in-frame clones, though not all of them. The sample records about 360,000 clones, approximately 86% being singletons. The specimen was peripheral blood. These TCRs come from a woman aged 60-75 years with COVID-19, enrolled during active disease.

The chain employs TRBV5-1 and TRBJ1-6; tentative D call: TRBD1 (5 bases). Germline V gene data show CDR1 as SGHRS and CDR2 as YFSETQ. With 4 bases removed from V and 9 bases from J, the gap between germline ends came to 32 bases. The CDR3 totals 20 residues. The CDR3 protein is CASSRTGAGPPRGSSSPLHF. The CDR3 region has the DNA TGCGCCAGCAGCCGAACTGGAGCGGGACCGCCCCGCGGGAGTAGTTCACCCCTCCACTTT.

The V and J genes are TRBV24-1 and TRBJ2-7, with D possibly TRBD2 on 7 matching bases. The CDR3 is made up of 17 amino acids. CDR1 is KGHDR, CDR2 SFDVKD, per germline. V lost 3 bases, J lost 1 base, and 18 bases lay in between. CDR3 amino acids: CATSDPRGTLNSYEQYF. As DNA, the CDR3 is TGTGCCACCAGTGATCCGCGGGGGACATTGAATTCCTACGAGCAGTACTTC.

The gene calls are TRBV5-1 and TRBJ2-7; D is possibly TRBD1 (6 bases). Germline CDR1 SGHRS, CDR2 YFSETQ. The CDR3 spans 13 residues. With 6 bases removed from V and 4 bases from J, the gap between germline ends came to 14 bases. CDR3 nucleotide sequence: TGCGCCAGCACGCAACAAACAGGGTACGAGCAGTACTTC. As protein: CASTQQTGYEQYF.

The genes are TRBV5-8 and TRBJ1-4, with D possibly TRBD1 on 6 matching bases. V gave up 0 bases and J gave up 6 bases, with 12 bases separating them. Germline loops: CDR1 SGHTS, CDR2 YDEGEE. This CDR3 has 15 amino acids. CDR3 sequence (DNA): TGTGCCAGCAGCTTGGCCGGGCAGGGGCATGAAAAACTGTTTTTT. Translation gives CASSLAGQGHEKLFF.

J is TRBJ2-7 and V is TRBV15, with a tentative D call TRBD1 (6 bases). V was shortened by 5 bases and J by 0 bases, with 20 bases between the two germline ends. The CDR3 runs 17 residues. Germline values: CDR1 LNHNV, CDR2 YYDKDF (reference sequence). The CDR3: CATSSHRDTKSSYEQYF. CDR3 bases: TGTGCCACCAGCTCCCACCGGGACACAAAAAGCTCCTACGAGCAGTACTTC.

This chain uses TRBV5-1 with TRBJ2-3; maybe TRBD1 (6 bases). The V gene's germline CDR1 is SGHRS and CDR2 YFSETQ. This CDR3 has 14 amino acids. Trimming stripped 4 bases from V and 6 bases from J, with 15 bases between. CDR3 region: CASSRGQGSDTQYF. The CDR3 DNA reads TGCGCCAGCAGCCGCGGTCAGGGGTCGGATACGCAGTATTTT.

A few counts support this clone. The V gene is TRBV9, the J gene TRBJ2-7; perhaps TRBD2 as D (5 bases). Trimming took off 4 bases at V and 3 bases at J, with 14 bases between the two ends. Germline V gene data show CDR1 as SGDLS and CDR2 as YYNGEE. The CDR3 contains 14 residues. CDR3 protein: CASSFYPGYYEQYF. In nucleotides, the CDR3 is TGTGCCAGCAGCTTCTATCCGGGATACTACGAGCAGTACTTC.

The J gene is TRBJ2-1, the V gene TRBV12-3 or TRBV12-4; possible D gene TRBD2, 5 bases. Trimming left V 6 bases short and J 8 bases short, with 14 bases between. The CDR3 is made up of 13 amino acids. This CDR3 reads CASRNSGSDEQFF. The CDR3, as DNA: TGTGCCAGCAGGAATAGTGGTAGCGATGAGCAGTTCTTC.

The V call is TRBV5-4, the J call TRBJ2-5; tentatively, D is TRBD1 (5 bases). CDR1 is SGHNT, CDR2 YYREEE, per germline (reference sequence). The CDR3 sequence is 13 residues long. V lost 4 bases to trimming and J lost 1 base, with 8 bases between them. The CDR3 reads CASSGATQETQYF. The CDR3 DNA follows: TGTGCCAGCAGCGGGGCAACCCAAGAGACCCAGTACTTC.

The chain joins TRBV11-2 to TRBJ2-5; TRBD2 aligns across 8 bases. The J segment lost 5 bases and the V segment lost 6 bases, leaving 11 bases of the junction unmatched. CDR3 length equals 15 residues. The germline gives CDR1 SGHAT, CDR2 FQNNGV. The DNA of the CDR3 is TGTGCCAGCAGAACCGGGGGGGCCAGTTTGGAGACCCAGTACTTC. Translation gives CASRTGGASLETQYF.

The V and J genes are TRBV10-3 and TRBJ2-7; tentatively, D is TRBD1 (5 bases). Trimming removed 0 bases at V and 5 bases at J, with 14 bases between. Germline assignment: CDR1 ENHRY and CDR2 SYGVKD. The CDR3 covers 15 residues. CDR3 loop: CAISESIPAQDEQYF. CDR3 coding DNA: TGTGCCATCAGTGAGTCGATCCCCGCACAGGACGAGCAGTACTTC.

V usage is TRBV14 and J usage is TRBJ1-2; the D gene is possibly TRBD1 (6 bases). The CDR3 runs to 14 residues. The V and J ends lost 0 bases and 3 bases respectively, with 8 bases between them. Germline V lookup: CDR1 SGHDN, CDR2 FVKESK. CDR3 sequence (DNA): TGTGCCAGCAGCCAAGACAGGGGCCACTATGGCTACACCTTC. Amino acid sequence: CASSQDRGHYGYTF.

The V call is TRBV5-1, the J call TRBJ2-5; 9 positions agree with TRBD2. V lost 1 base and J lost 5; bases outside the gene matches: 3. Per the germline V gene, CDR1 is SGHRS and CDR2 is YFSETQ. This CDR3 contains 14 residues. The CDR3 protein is CASSLISGSETQYF. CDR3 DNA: TGCGCCAGCAGCTTGATTAGCGGGAGTGAGACCCAGTACTTC.

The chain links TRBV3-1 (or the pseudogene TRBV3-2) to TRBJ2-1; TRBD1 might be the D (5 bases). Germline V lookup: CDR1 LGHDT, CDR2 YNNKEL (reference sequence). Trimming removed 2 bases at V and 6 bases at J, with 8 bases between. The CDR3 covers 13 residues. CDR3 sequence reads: CASSQTTGNEQFF. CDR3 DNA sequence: TGTGCCAGCAGCCAAACCACAGGCAATGAGCAGTTCTTC.

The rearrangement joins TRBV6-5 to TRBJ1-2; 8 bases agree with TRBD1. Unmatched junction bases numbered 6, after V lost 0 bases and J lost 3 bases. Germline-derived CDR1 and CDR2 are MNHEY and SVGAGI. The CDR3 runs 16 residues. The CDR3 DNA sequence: TGTGCCAGCAGTTACTCGATTTCAGGGGGCGACTATGGCTACACCTTC. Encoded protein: CASSYSISGGDYGYTF.

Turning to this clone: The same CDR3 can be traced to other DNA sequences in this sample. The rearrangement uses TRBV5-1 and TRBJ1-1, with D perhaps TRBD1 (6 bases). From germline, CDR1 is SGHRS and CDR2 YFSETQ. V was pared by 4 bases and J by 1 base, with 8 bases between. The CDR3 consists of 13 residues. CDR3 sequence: CASSPTGNTEAFF. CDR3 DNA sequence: TGCGCCAGCAGCCCGACAGGGAACACTGAAGCTTTCTTT.

CDR3 loop: CASSGGGTGGETQYF. The CDR3 region has the DNA TGTGCCAGCAGCGGAGGAGGGACGGGTGGAGAGACCCAGTACTTC. J is TRBJ2-5 and V is TRBV7-7, with D perhaps matching TRBD2 (6 bases). The V gene's germline CDR1 is SSHAT and CDR2 FNYEAQ (reference sequence). Trimming left V 5 bases short and J 4 bases short, with 17 bases between. The CDR3 is 15 amino acids.

CDR3 loop: CAISESLVRDTVVEQYF. The CDR3 DNA reads as TGTGCCATCAGTGAAAGTCTGGTTAGGGACACGGTTGTGGAGCAGTACTTC. J is TRBJ2-7 and V is TRBV10-3; D is possibly TRBD1 (6 bases). Germline CDR1 ENHRY, CDR2 SYGVKD. Between the trimmed V and J ends, which lost 3 bases and 7 bases, there was a span of 25 bases. CDR3 length: 17 amino acids.

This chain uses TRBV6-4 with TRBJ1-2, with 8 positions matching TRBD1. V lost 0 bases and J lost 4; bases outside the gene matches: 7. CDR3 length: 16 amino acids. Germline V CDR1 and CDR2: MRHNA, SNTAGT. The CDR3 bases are TGTGCCAGCAGTGACTCGAAGGCAGGGGGCTGCTATGGCTACACCTTC. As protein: CASSDSKAGGCYGYTF.

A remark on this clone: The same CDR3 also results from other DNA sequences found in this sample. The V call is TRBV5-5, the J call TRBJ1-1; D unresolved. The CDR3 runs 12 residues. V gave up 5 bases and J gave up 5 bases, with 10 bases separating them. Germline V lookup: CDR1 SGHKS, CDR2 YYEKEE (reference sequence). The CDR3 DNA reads TGTGCCAGCAGTTTTGGCGGGACTGAAGCTTTCTTT. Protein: CASSFGGTEAFF.

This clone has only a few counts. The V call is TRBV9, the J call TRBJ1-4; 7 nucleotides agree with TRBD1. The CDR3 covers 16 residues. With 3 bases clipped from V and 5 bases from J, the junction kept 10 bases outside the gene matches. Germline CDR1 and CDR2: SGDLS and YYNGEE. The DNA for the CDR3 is TGTGCCAGCAGCGCCTTACAGGGGAATAGGAATGAAAAACTGTTTTTT. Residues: CASSALQGNRNEKLFF. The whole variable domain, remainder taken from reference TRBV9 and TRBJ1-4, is DSGVTQTPKHLITATGQRVTLRCSPRSGDLSVYWYQQSLDQGLQFLIQYYNGEERAKGNILERFSAQQFPDLHSELNLSSLELGDSALYFCASSALQGNRNEKLFFGSGTQLSVL.

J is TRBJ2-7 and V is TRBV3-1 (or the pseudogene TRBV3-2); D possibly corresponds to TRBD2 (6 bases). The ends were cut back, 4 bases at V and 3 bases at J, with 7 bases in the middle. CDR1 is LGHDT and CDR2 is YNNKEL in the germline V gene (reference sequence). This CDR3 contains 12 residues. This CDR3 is CASSRRDYEQYF. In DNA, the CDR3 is TGTGCCAGCAGCCGGCGGGACTACGAGCAGTACTTC.

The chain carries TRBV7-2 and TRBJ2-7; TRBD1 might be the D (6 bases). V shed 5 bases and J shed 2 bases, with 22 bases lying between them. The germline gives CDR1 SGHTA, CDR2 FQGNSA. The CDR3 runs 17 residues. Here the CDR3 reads CASSPDPYRVTTYEQYF. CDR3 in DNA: TGTGCCAGCAGCCCCGACCCCTACAGGGTTACAACCTACGAGCAGTACTTC.

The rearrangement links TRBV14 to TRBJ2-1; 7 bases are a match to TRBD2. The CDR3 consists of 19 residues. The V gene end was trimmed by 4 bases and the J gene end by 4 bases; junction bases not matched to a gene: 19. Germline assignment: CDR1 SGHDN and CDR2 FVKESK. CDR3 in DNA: TGTGCCAGCAGCCCCCGGGGAGGGAGGCAGCGATCTAGATACAATGAGCAGTTCTTC. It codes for CASSPRGGRQRSRYNEQFF.

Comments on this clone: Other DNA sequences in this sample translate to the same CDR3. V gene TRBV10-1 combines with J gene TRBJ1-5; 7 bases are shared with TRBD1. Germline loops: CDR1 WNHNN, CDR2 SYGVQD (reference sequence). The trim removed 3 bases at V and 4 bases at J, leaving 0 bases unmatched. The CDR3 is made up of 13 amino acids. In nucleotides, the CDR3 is TGCGCCAGCAGTGACAGGGGGAATCAGCCCCAGCATTTT. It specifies CASSDRGNQPQHF.

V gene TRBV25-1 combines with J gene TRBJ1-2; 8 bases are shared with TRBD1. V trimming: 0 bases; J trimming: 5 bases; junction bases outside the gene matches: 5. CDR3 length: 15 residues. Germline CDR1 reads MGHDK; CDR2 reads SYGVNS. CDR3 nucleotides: TGTGCCAGCAGTGAATACGGACAGGGAGGGTATGGCTACACCTTC. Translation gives CASSEYGQGGYGYTF.